Below, one T cell receptor beta chain is given with its context. The antigen is not known. CDR1 SGHRS and CDR2 YFSETQ come from the germline V gene. V dropped 1 base and J dropped 1 base, with 15 bases sitting between them. The CDR3 extends over 17 amino acids. The data derive from a study of graft-versus-host responses after intestinal transplantation. General observations from the study: Among recipient marrow samples, GvH clones were found; some appeared first in ileum or blood. The study associated peak circulating GvH clone levels with early post-transplant HvG declines.

Sequencing was performed with immunoSEQ multiplex PCR; in TCRdb, only in-frame clones are kept and a portion is missing. The sample has tens of thousands of clones, roughly 92% seen once. J is TRBJ2-1 and V is TRBV5-1; D may match TRBD1 or TRBD2 (5 bases each). The clonotype originates from a human patient who received an intestinal transplant, so some T cells may come from the graft donor. The sequenced sample was PBMCs, obtained roughly 260 days after intestinal transplant. CDR3 nucleotides: TGCGCCAGCAGCTTGCGCTCCGGGACCTCATCCTACAATGAGCAGTTCTTC. Translating gives CASSLRSGTSSYNEQFF.